This section outlines one T cell receptor beta chain sequence together with its context. What it binds is unknown. This sample was included in a study of blood T cells in healthy people across ages. A second PCR of 7 to 11 cycles used a sample-barcoded 5' primer and a J-beta primer mix. One entry per CDR3 protein, called by TCRdb with MiXCR from the 5' RACE reads. The sample yields fewer than 2,000,000 distinct CDR3 sequences, 35% to 50% seen once. V lost 8 bases and J lost 0; bases outside the gene matches: 13. This CDR3 is 17 amino acids long. CDR1 and CDR2 from the germline V gene are MNHNS and SASEGT. General study results and limits: Significant beta diversity loss was already apparent by age approximately 37, declining roughly linearly. Diversity estimates drawn from one million T cells were deemed underestimates.

V gene TRBV6-1 combines with J gene TRBJ1-5; 7 bases fit TRBD1. This sequence was found in a human donor in good health. Sequencing was done on a sample of blood. CDR3 nucleotides: TGTGCCAGCCAGGCAGGGGGTGGGGCGATTAGCAATCAGCCCCAGCATTTT. It translates to CASQAGGGAISNQPQHF.